The clone carrying this T cell receptor beta chain showed up just once. The sample originates from a study of PD-1 blockade in mismatch repair-deficient tumors. The wider study: Patients had eleven to twelve mismatch repair-deficient cancer types, all previously treated and progressing.

The method was immunoSEQ multiplex PCR; TCRdb's version includes in-frame clones alone and lacks a portion of them. The table has roughly 130,000 clones, about 88% seen once. V was trimmed by 5 bases and J by 3 bases, leaving 17 bases between them. Germline loops: CDR1 PRHDT, CDR2 FYEKMQ (reference sequence). The CDR3 covers 15 residues. PCR or immunohistochemistry showed mismatch repair deficiency in every enrolled patient. The source material was peripheral blood, sampled 72 weeks after starting pembrolizumab. The receptor's source is an adult with mismatch repair-deficient cancer. The V and J genes are TRBV13 and TRBJ2-7, with D perhaps matching TRBD1 (6 bases). The CDR3 DNA is TGTGCCAGCAGCCCCGCCCTGGGACAAGGCTACGAGCAGTACTTC. Translation gives CASSPALGQGYEQYF.